Each of the 30 T cell receptor beta chains below was sequenced from the same sample in a study of CD4 T cells in relation to SARS-CoV-2 and coronaviruses. The assay was immunoSEQ multiplex PCR, and TCRdb's table has in-frame clones only and misses some. Among approximately 50,000 clones listed, about 92% were seen once. Sequencing input: naive CD4+ T cells from PBMCs. The subset here: naive CD4+ T cells isolated by negative enrichment. These receptors were obtained from an adult with COVID-19.

V is TRBV3-1 (or the pseudogene TRBV3-2) and J is TRBJ2-1, with a possible D match to TRBD1 (5 bases). Germline loops: CDR1 LGHDT, CDR2 YNNKEL (reference sequence). V was shortened by 0 bases and J by 12 bases, with 9 bases between the two germline ends. This CDR3 has 12 amino acids. The CDR3 DNA reads as TGTGCCAGCAGCCAAGATCCCACAGGGCAGTTCTTC. As protein: CASSQDPTGQFF.

The CDR3: CASSQVDEQFF. CDR3 DNA: TGCGCCAGCAGCCAAGTCGATGAGCAGTTCTTC. The V and J genes are TRBV4-1 and TRBJ2-1; unclear D gene. There are 11 residues in the CDR3. Germline V gives CDR1 MGHRA, CDR2 YSYEKL. Between the trimmed V and J ends, which lost 1 base and 8 bases, there was a span of 3 bases.

CDR3 in amino acids: CASSLVPGYEQYF. The DNA for the CDR3 is TGTGCCAGCAGCTTAGTTCCCGGATACGAGCAGTACTTC. The rearrangement links TRBV7-9 to TRBJ2-7; D ambiguous. The CDR3 runs to 13 residues. Trimming took off 1 base at V and 4 bases at J, with 8 bases between the two ends. Germline V gene lookup returns CDR1 SEHNR and CDR2 FQNEAQ (reference sequence).

This sequence joins TRBV9 and TRBJ2-3; 9 bases match TRBD2. CDR1 is SGDLS, CDR2 YYNGEE, per germline. The J segment lost 0 bases and the V segment lost 0 bases, leaving 2 bases of the junction unmatched. The CDR3 has 16 amino acids. The CDR3 region is CASSVDSGRSTDTQYF. The CDR3 DNA follows: TGTGCCAGCAGCGTAGATAGCGGGAGAAGCACAGATACGCAGTATTTT.

The chain uses TRBV6-5 and TRBJ1-2; possible D gene TRBD1, 5 bases. This CDR3 has 13 amino acids. V was clipped by 6 bases and J by 5 bases, with 13 bases between them. Germline assignment: CDR1 MNHEY and CDR2 SVGAGI. This CDR3 reads CASSRDGLYGYTF. CDR3 bases: TGTGCCAGCAGCCGGGACGGACTATATGGCTACACCTTC.

The chain uses TRBV9 and TRBJ2-4; either TRBD1 or TRBD2 may fit D (6 bases each). V lost 0 bases to trimming and J lost 5 bases, with 21 bases between them. Germline lookup yields CDR1 SGDLS and CDR2 YYNGEE. The CDR3 runs to 18 residues. The CDR3 here is CASSVGLGGTVGQNIQYF. DNA for the CDR3: TGTGCCAGCAGCGTAGGACTAGGGGGGACTGTAGGGCAAAACATTCAGTACTTC.

The V and J genes are TRBV5-1 and TRBJ2-7; D not resolved. This CDR3 is built from 14 residues. Germline lookup yields CDR1 SGHRS and CDR2 YFSETQ. Trimming stripped 0 bases from V and 2 bases from J, with 9 bases between. The CDR3 sequence: CASSLVGGPYEQYF. DNA of the CDR3: TGCGCCAGCAGCTTGGTGGGCGGTCCCTACGAGCAGTACTTC.

This CDR3 is CASSLLGETQYF. The CDR3 DNA reads TGTGCCAGCAGTTTATTGGGAGAGACCCAGTACTTC. The chain combines TRBV12-3 or TRBV12-4 with TRBJ2-5; D call uncertain. V was shortened by 2 bases and J by 4 bases, with 5 bases between the two germline ends. The CDR3 contains 12 residues.

The gene calls are TRBV18 and TRBJ2-5; perhaps TRBD1 as D (6 bases). CDR1 is KGHSH, CDR2 LQKENI, per germline. The CDR3 loop spans 16 amino acids. Trimming removed 2 bases from V and 4 bases from J, with 17 bases in between. CDR3: CASSPILQGLRETQYF. Here the CDR3 DNA reads TGTGCCAGCTCACCAATCTTACAGGGATTAAGAGAGACCCAGTACTTC.

A single count supports this clone. This chain links TRBV7-3 with TRBJ2-3, with 10 bases lining up with TRBD2. Germline V gene lookup returns CDR1 SGHTA and CDR2 FQGTGA. The CDR3 totals 17 residues. Losses at the gene ends were 1 base for V and 0 bases for J; bases not matched to a gene: 4. DNA of the CDR3: TGTGCCAGCAGCTTAATAGGGGGACTAGCGAGCACAGATACGCAGTATTTT. Translating gives CASSLIGGLASTDTQYF.

V gene TRBV28 combines with J gene TRBJ2-7, with D perhaps TRBD1 (5 bases). This CDR3 region has 14 residues. V lost 4 bases, J lost 1 base, and 11 bases lay in between. Germline V lookup: CDR1 MDHEN, CDR2 SYDVKM. The CDR3 region is CASSSGSISYEQYF. In nucleotides, the CDR3 is TGTGCCAGCAGTTCAGGGTCCATATCCTACGAGCAGTACTTC.

This CDR3 is CSASRVSRSGNTIYF. For the CDR3, the DNA is TGCAGTGCTAGTCGCGTCAGCCGTTCCGGGAACACCATATATTTT. V and J are TRBV20-1 and TRBJ1-3, with unresolved D. CDR1 DFQATT and CDR2 SNEGSKA come from the germline V gene (reference sequence). This CDR3 has 15 residues. Trimming pared 3 bases from V and 7 bases from J, leaving 19 bases between.

This rearrangement joins TRBV28 to TRBJ2-2; 11 bases match TRBD2. The junction had 6 bases not matched to a gene; V was cut back by 3 bases and J by 6 bases. The V gene's germline CDR1 is MDHEN and CDR2 SYDVKM. The CDR3 has 16 amino acids. In DNA, the CDR3 is TGTGCCAGCAGTTTCAGTCTAGCGGGAGGTCCCGGGGAGCTGTTTTTT. This encodes CASSFSLAGGPGELFF.

The gene calls are TRBV19 and TRBJ2-7, with 9 bases identical to TRBD2. Losses at the gene ends were 2 bases for V and 2 bases for J; bases not matched to a gene: 4. The germline V gene encodes CDR1 LNHDA and CDR2 SQIVND (reference sequence). The length of the CDR3 is 15 residues. As DNA, the CDR3 is TGTGCCAGTAGTATATCGGCGGGAGGGACCTACGAGCAGTACTTC. Translating gives CASSISAGGTYEQYF.

J is TRBJ2-3 and V is TRBV21-1; the table's D gene call, TRBD2, was not cross checked with the DNA. TRBV21-1 is annotated as a pseudogene. The CDR3 contains 17 residues. CDR3: CASSKLRSRERTDTQYF. The CDR3 region has the DNA TGTGCCAGCAGCAAGTTACGTAGCAGAGAACGCACAGATACGCAGTATTTT.

The chain carries TRBV30 and TRBJ2-3, with 13 bases aligning to TRBD2. The V and J ends lost 3 bases and 4 bases, in that order; junction bases with no gene match: 16. Germline CDR1 and CDR2: GTSNPN and SVGIG (reference sequence). The CDR3 has 19 residues. For the CDR3, the DNA is TGTGCCTGGAGACCCATAGGACTAGCGGGAGTGGAAAGGCCAGATACGCAGTATTTT. Translated, it gives CAWRPIGLAGVERPDTQYF.

V gene TRBV5-5 combines with J gene TRBJ2-7; D is possibly TRBD1 or TRBD2 (6 bases each). V was pared by 0 bases and J by 3 bases, with 13 bases between. The CDR3 consists of 15 residues. In germline, CDR1 is SGHKS, CDR2 YYEKEE (reference sequence). Here the CDR3 reads CASSLVPRGGYEQYF. The CDR3 nucleotides read TGTGCCAGCAGCTTGGTTCCCAGGGGAGGCTACGAGCAGTACTTC.

This rearrangement joins TRBV4-1 to TRBJ2-4; 13 bases line up with TRBD2. With V trimmed by 4 bases and J by 1 base, 7 bases remained unmatched. Germline lookup yields CDR1 MGHRA and CDR2 YSYEKL. The CDR3 runs to 18 residues. The CDR3, as DNA: TGCGCCAGCAGCCCGGGACTAGCGGGACCTCTCGCCAAAAACATTCAGTACTTC. Translation: CASSPGLAGPLAKNIQYF.

The chain links TRBV6-2 or TRBV6-3 to TRBJ2-1, with 8 bases that match TRBD1. Germline trimming cut 5 bases from V and 8 bases from J; bases unmatched to any gene: 20. The CDR3 is 18 amino acids. Germline V gene lookup returns CDR1 MNHEY and CDR2 SVGEGT. The CDR3 protein is CASSIRFLIGTGNHEQFF. The CDR3 nucleotides read TGTGCCAGCAGTATTAGATTTCTAATCGGGACAGGTAACCATGAGCAGTTCTTC.

The J gene is TRBJ1-1, the V gene TRBV5-5, with TRBD1 as a possible D gene (5 bases). V was cut by 6 bases and J by 1 base, with 19 bases left in between. Germline V gene sequence: CDR1 SGHKS, CDR2 YYEKEE (reference sequence). This CDR3 has 16 residues. In nucleotides, the CDR3 is TGTGCCAGCACCAGCTGGGGGGTATTACGGAACACTGAAGCTTTCTTT. Amino acid sequence: CASTSWGVLRNTEAFF. Full variable domain (remainder filled in from reference TRBV5-5 and TRBJ1-1): DAGVTQSPTHLIKTRGQQVTLRCSPISGHKSVSWYQQVLGQGPQFIFQYYEKEERGRGNFPDRFSARQFPNYSSELNVNALLLGDSALYLCASTSWGVLRNTEAFFGQGTRLTVV.

This rearrangement joins TRBV25-1 to TRBJ2-5; 7 positions match TRBD2. The CDR3 is 12 residues long. The ends lost 10 bases at V and 5 bases at J; junction bases unmatched: 7. Germline CDR1 reads MGHDK; CDR2 reads SYGVNS. The CDR3 sequence: CATRPGRETQYF. CDR3 DNA: TGTGCCACCCGACCCGGGAGGGAGACCCAGTACTTC.

This clone was seen a single time. The chain carries TRBV7-2 and TRBJ2-5, with D perhaps matching TRBD1 (6 bases). Trimming shortened V by 0 bases and J by 7 bases, and 12 bases separated the two germline ends. Per germline, CDR1 SGHTA and CDR2 FQGNSA. The CDR3 consists of 14 residues. The CDR3 reads CASSLALLRGTQYF. The DNA of the CDR3 is TGTGCCAGCAGCTTAGCGCTGCTCAGGGGGACCCAGTACTTC. The full variable domain, completed using reference TRBV7-2 and TRBJ2-5, is GAGVSQSPSNKVTEKGKDVELRCDPISGHTALYWYRQSLGQGLEFLIYFQGNSAPDKSGLPSDRFSAERTGGSVSTLTIQRTQQEDSAVYLCASSLALLRGTQYFGPGTRLLVL.

This chain links TRBV2 with TRBJ1-4; 10 bases fit TRBD1. Germline loops: CDR1 SNHLY, CDR2 FYNNEI. CDR3 length: 17 amino acids. With V trimmed by 7 bases and J by 3 bases, 11 bases remained unmatched. CDR3 sequence (DNA): TGTGCCAGCAACTTAGCGGGACAGGGGACGGCTAATGAAAAACTGTTTTTT. Its protein is CASNLAGQGTANEKLFF.

J is TRBJ2-5 and V is TRBV5-1, with a weak D call TRBD2 (6 bases). The germline V gene encodes CDR1 SGHRS and CDR2 YFSETQ. The CDR3 has 14 residues. V dropped 1 base and J dropped 5 bases, with 12 bases sitting between them. CDR3 amino acids: CASSLTGAGETQYF. The DNA for the CDR3 is TGCGCCAGCAGCTTGACGGGAGCCGGGGAGACCCAGTACTTC.

The rearrangement joins TRBV5-1 to TRBJ2-1; TRBD2 might be the D (7 bases). Germline V gene data show CDR1 as SGHRS and CDR2 as YFSETQ. V shed 4 bases and J shed 4 bases, with 15 bases lying between them. The CDR3 loop spans 15 amino acids. CDR3: CASSGRGGAYNEQFF. The CDR3 DNA reads TGCGCCAGCAGCGGGAGGGGGGGCGCTTACAATGAGCAGTTCTTC. Looking up the rest from reference TRBV5-1 and TRBJ2-1 gives the full variable domain: KAGVTQTPRYLIKTRGQQVTLSCSPISGHRSVSWYQQTPGQGLQFLFEYFSETQRNKGNFPGRFSGRQFSNSRSEMNVSTLELGDSALYLCASSGRGGAYNEQFFGPGTRLTVL.

This sequence joins TRBV6-5 and TRBJ2-7; 8 bases align to TRBD1. The CDR3 totals 13 residues. With 6 bases clipped from V and 3 bases from J, the junction kept 4 bases outside the gene matches. The V gene's germline CDR1 is MNHEY and CDR2 SVGAGI. CDR3 amino acids: CASRKDRDYEQYF. For the CDR3, the DNA is TGTGCCAGCAGAAAGGACAGGGACTACGAGCAGTACTTC.

The chain uses TRBV19 and TRBJ2-1, with 13 bases identical to TRBD2. This CDR3 spans 14 amino acids. Germline V gene lookup returns CDR1 LNHDA and CDR2 SQIVND (reference sequence). With 7 bases clipped from V and 9 bases from J, the junction kept 6 bases outside the gene matches. CDR3 bases: TGTGCCAGTATGATAGGGACTAGCGGGACTGAGCAGTTCTTC. Its translation is CASMIGTSGTEQFF.

The CDR3 region has the DNA TGTGCCAGCAGTCATTCGGGACAGGCGAACACCGGGGAGCTGTTTTTT. It codes for CASSHSGQANTGELFF. This chain connects TRBV27 to TRBJ2-2; 8 bases match TRBD1. The CDR3 runs to 16 residues. Trimming cost V 5 bases and J 0 bases; bases outside gene matches: 5. Germline V gives CDR1 MNHEY, CDR2 SMNVEV (reference sequence).

The J gene is TRBJ2-7, the V gene TRBV7-9, with D tentatively TRBD1 (6 bases). The CDR3 is 13 residues long. Trimming removed 1 base from V and 2 bases from J, with 6 bases in between. Germline values: CDR1 SEHNR, CDR2 FQNEAQ (reference sequence). The CDR3 DNA is TGTGCCAGCAGCTTAGACAGGGCCTACGAGCAGTACTTC. It yields the protein CASSLDRAYEQYF.

V and J are TRBV6-1 and TRBJ2-7; D is perhaps TRBD2 (6 bases). Germline assignment: CDR1 MNHNS and CDR2 SASEGT. The CDR3 totals 14 residues. Trimming removed 4 bases from V and 7 bases from J, with 17 bases in between. This CDR3 reads CASSGATDGGEQYF. CDR3 DNA: TGTGCCAGCAGTGGAGCGACGGATGGGGGGGAGCAGTACTTC.